This TCR beta chain was captured by sequencing in a study of radiation and T cells in renal cell carcinoma. Study observations and caveats: No pretreatment tumor biopsies were available for baseline clonotypes. From baseline, blood top tumor clonotypes peaked at 2 weeks post-radiation.

TCRdb keeps only in-frame clones here, not all; method: immunoSEQ multiplex PCR. The table lists 70,000 to 95,000 clones, roughly four fifths of them singletons, with around 5.8% in the top ten. Time point: baseline pretreatment blood. Treatment here: 15 Gy SBRT to primary tumor, nephrectomy 4 weeks later. Serial blood draws occurred at baseline and 2 and 4 weeks post-SBRT. Clear cell pathology was present in this patient's renal cell carcinoma. Unmatched junction bases numbered 7, after V lost 3 bases and J lost 4 bases. The CDR3 length is 15 residues. Germline loops: CDR1 MGHDK, CDR2 SYGVNS. A word on this clone: What it binds is unknown.

The chain recombines TRBV25-1 with TRBJ2-5; 8 bases agree with TRBD1. This specimen was blood, taken from a patient whose treatment included radiotherapy and nephrectomy. The origin of this receptor is a man between 60 and 75 years old with renal cell carcinoma. The CDR3 bases are TGTGCCAGCAGTGATATCAGGGGGCTGGGAGAGACCCAGTACTTC. Encoded protein: CASSDIRGLGETQYF.